This is a list of T cell receptor beta chains from one sample in a study of CD8+ T cells in alopecia areata. Sequenced by immunoSEQ multiplex PCR; TCRdb stores in-frame clones only, minus some. The profile shows over 150,000 clones, 60% of them singletons. The sample was CD4+ T cells sorted from blood, taken at week 4, from a patient treated with tofacitinib. These receptors came from a human donor with alopecia areata. Each CDR3 is given with its conserved first and last residue. A D gene is named only where the DNA matches it firmly. Clone sizes are given selectively: once, few, many, or a class where the clone is expanded.

.	13	TRBV29-1	.	TRBJ1-1	TGCAGCGCCCATGCCGGCCGAACTGGTGAAGCTTTCTTT	CSAHAGRTGEAFF
few	13	TRBV6-5	.	TRBJ1-2	TGTGCCAGCAGCGCCGCGGGCGGCGGTGCCTACACCTTC	CASSAAGGGAYTF
once	13	TRBV30	.	TRBJ2-7	TGTGCCTGGAGCAAAGTTGTAGTCAATCTGAAGTACTTC	CAWSKVVVNLKYF
.	15	TRBV2	.	TRBJ1-4	TGTGCCAGCGGGGTCGAACAACAACTAATGGGGAAACTGTTTTTT	CASGVEQQLMGKLFF
.	12	TRBV5-1	.	TRBJ2-7	TGCGCCAGCAGTTGGGCAGGGACCGAGCAGTACTTC	CASSWAGTEQYF
.	16	TRBV18	.	TRBJ1-4	TGTGCCAGCTCACCACCCAATATTGTTGTAGGGGAAAAACTGTTTTTT	CASSPPNIVVGEKLFF
.	14	TRBV6-5	.	TRBJ1-1	TGTGCCAGCAGTTCCCCCAACCTGAACACTGAAGCTTTCTTT	CASSSPNLNTEAFF
few	15	TRBV28	.	TRBJ1-3	TGTGCCAGCAGAGCGACAGACATCTCTGGAAACACCATATATTTT	CASRATDISGNTIYF
.	12	TRBV16	.	TRBJ2-2	TGTGCCAGCAGCCAATCTGGCGGGGAGCTGTTTTTT	CASSQSGGELFF
.	12	TRBV30	.	TRBJ1-2	TGTGCCTGGAGTATGACTAACTATGGCTACACCTTC	CAWSMTNYGYTF
.	14	TRBV5-1	.	TRBJ2-1	TGCGCCAGCAAGAAAGGGGAGCGCTACAATGAGCAGTTCTTC	CASKKGERYNEQFF
.	15	TRBV30	TRBD1	TRBJ1-2	TGTGCCTGGAGCGGGTGGACAGGAGAACGTTATGGCTACACCTTC	CAWSGWTGERYGYTF
.	16	TRBV4-2	TRBD2	TRBJ2-5	TGTGCCAGCAGCCAAGCACTAGCGGGGGTGAGCGAGACCCAGTACTTC	CASSQALAGVSETQYF
.	13	TRBV29-1	.	TRBJ2-7	TGCAGCGTTGTTATCCCGAGCTCCTACGAGCAGTACTTC	CSVVIPSSYEQYF
few	13	TRBV14	.	TRBJ2-5	TGTGCCAGCAGCCAAGGTGGCCCAGAGACCCAGTACTTC	CASSQGGPETQYF
few	12	TRBV7-9	.	TRBJ1-1	TGTGCCAGCAGTCGGGAAAGGACTGAAGCTTTCTTT	CASSRERTEAFF
.	16	TRBV7-2	.	TRBJ2-7	TGTGCCAGCAGCTTCGGTGGCGGGGCGCCAACATACGAGCAGTACTTC	CASSFGGGAPTYEQYF
few	13	TRBV5-5	.	TRBJ2-3	TGTGCCAGCAGCCCCAGGACAGCAGATACGCAGTATTTT	CASSPRTADTQYF
few	13	TRBV28	.	TRBJ1-2	TGTGCCAGCAGTTTCCGGGCTGGGTATGGCTACACCTTC	CASSFRAGYGYTF
few	14	TRBV19	.	TRBJ1-5	TGTGCCAGTAGATCCCGACAGGGCAATCAGCCCCAGCATTTT	CASRSRQGNQPQHF
few	15	TRBV9	TRBD2	TRBJ2-5	TGTGCCAGCAGCGTGGGGACTAGCGGGCGAGAGACCCAGTACTTC	CASSVGTSGRETQYF
once	14	TRBV11-2	.	TRBJ2-3	TGTGCCAGCAGCGGTGCTCGGCCTTCAGATACGCAGTATTTT	CASSGARPSDTQYF
.	14	TRBV30	TRBD1	TRBJ2-1	TGTGCCTGGACCGAGGGACAGATCTACAATGAGCAGTTCTTC	CAWTEGQIYNEQFF
few	12	TRBV7-8	.	TRBJ1-6	TGTGCCAGCAGCTTCGACAATTCACCCCTCCACTTT	CASSFDNSPLHF
.	15	TRBV5-4	.	TRBJ1-4	TGTGCCAGCAGCGTTGGTGGGGGTTTGGATGAAAAACTGTTTTTT	CASSVGGGLDEKLFF
.	14	TRBV30	TRBD2	TRBJ2-1	TGTGCCTGGAGTGTACTTAGCGGGGAGAATGAGCAGTTCTTC	CAWSVLSGENEQFF
.	13	TRBV25-1	.	TRBJ1-2	TGTGCCAGCAGTGACACAGGGAACTATGGCTACACCTTC	CASSDTGNYGYTF
.	18	TRBV29-1	TRBD1	TRBJ2-5	TGCAGCGTTGAAGTTTACCATTTATGGGGACAGGGGCAAGAGACCCAGTACTTC	CSVEVYHLWGQGQETQYF
.	14	TRBV9	.	TRBJ2-2	TGTGCCAGCAGGCTACAGGGAAGCACCGGGGAGCTGTTTTTT	CASRLQGSTGELFF
.	15	TRBV30	.	TRBJ1-5	TGTGCCTGGAGTGTGAGGGGCACCATAGAACAGCCCCAGCATTTT	CAWSVRGTIEQPQHF
.	13	TRBV30	.	TRBJ1-2	TGTGCCTGGGAGGAAGTACCTAACTATGGCTACACCTTC	CAWEEVPNYGYTF
.	12	TRBV10-3	TRBD1	TRBJ1-1	TGTGCGGGGCAGGGGGTAGGGACTGAAGCTTTCTTT	CAGQGVGTEAFF
.	14	TRBV9	TRBD1	TRBJ2-7	TGTGCCAGCAGCGTATCGACAGGGGAGAACGAGCAGTACTTC	CASSVSTGENEQYF
.	12	TRBV7-9	.	TRBJ1-4	TGTGCCAGCAGCCAAGAGGTCGAAAAACTGTTTTTT	CASSQEVEKLFF
.	15	TRBV11-2	.	TRBJ1-1	TGTGCCAGCAGCTTAGAGGGGGCGTTGGGTACTGAAGCTTTCTTT	CASSLEGALGTEAFF
.	13	TRBV30	TRBD1	TRBJ1-2	TGTGCCTGGAGTGGCCAGGGGGCGGGTGGCTACACCTTC	CAWSGQGAGGYTF